This entry features one T cell receptor beta chain sequence. This clonotype was seen more than once but under ten times. This clone's antigen is unknown. No base quality values were provided; no much bigger clone lies one nucleotide off. In light of the paper, this sample's time point label describes: patch test 1, 2 weeks after DPC sensitization. The sample's treatment or condition label, in plain terms: therapeutic diphenylcyclopropenone sensitization with weekly scalp DPC. Blood at each patch-test visit was drawn before the patch test was applied. Patients were eligible if aged 18 to 70, diagnosed with alopecia and judged suitable for DPC therapy, and pregnant patients were excluded. Total RNA was isolated from unfractionated whole blood collected in Tempus Blood RNA tubes. The data were obtained in a study of human T cells and chemical hapten exposure (dated by TCRdb to about 2021). About the study as a whole: For sensitization, 2% DPC in acetone was applied to a 2 cm by 2 cm area of upper inner arm skin. Weekly therapeutic DPC doses were additionally applied to the scalp of patients throughout the roughly 26-week study period. Patch testing on the upper back used Finn chambers containing 0.01% DPC, with scoring done after 6 days according to International Contact Dermatitis Research Group standards. The mostly female patient cohort included alopecia areata with under or over 50% scalp involvement, alopecia totalis and alopecia universalis. Libraries were pooled for sequencing, and per-sample TCR yields varied mainly because of small differences in library volumes within the pool. In alopecia patients, the study followed how the peripheral blood TCR repertoire changed in vivo over primary and secondary sensitization to diphenylcyclopropenone (DPC), a hapten. Blood samples were taken from patients before sensitization (week 0) and at 2, 6 and about 24 weeks after DPC sensitization. For TCR sequencing, blood came from about 28 alopecia patients at anywhere from one to four time points (pre-sensitization, 2, 6 and 24 weeks). Overall study outcomes, separate from this receptor: No change with DPC sensitization was found in the number of TCRs above 1 in 1000 frequency, and no evidence of global repertoire structure alterations was found. Expanded TCRs formed significantly more large CDR3 similarity clusters than pre-sensitization or healthy control sets, consistent with antigen-driven responses. The number of PT1 expanded TCRs positively correlated with patch test score, significant at thresholds 8, 16 and 32 but not 4. After repeated subsampling, changes were observed in the strength of the expansion versus patch-test correlation and in the threshold at which the correlation became significant. Because all patients had alopecia, a presumed autoimmune disease, the immune response of the patients might differ from that of healthy individuals.

The CDR3 sequence holds 13 residues, the cysteine and phenylalanine included. Only the CDR3 region is kept as DNA, spanning 39 bases read in frame from base 1. Here V drops 5 bases and J drops 6 bases, and the junction holds 3 bases not matched to any gene. The germline V gene specifies ENHRY as CDR1 and SYGVKD as CDR2. Library prep was done by RACE. The run used a NextSeq 500. Library preparation attached unique molecular identifiers to individual cDNA molecules for quantitative, reproducible TCR counting. Both TCR alpha and TCR beta chains were sequenced from each blood RNA sample. Per the authors' processing: A median of roughly 100,000 TCRs per sample was observed, with a range of about 20,000 to 750,000. The Decombinator software suite was used to annotate V, J and CDR3 in the TCR reads. Every sample was subsampled to the same number of TCRs (28,000) for the PS versus PT1 abundance plots. TCRs were defined as expanded if absent before sensitization and observed at least eight times at the 2-week time point. TCRdb reran the public reads through fastp at Q25 and MiXCR, keeping productive beta chains. Here each entry gathers all rows of one CDR3 protein and keeps the most common genes and DNA. The V and J calls and clone size come from TCRdb's table, not from the authors' own analysis. In this sample the table shows about 81,000 distinct CDR3 sequences, around 7.8% of which occur a single time. About 1.6% of the sample goes to the ten largest clones.

The sample here was whole blood, taken in connection with sensitization to the hapten diphenylcyclopropenone (DPC). The origin of this receptor is a woman in her thirties with alopecia areata. Some clones in this sample may be carry-over from other donors' samples. Here the chain combines TRBV10-3 and TRBJ1-1; 10 nucleotides in the junction match TRBD1. DNA sequence: TGTGCCATCAGTAGGGACAGGGGAGCTGAAGCTTTCTTT. Its protein is CAISRDRGAEAFF.